The 25 T cell receptor beta chains below were found in one sample sequenced in a study of OX40 agonist ivuxolimab in advanced cancers. Clones were sequenced by immunoSEQ multiplex PCR, and TCRdb holds only the in-frame ones, with some missing. The sample has about 38,000 clones, around 87% seen once. Sample: CD4+ or CD8+ T cells sorted from blood, taken in a trial of the OX40 agonist ivuxolimab. The receptors derive from an adult with an advanced solid tumor such as melanoma, head and neck, liver or kidney cancer.

The rearrangement links TRBV6-4 to TRBJ2-2, with D perhaps matching TRBD2 (5 bases). Trimming removed 0 bases from V and 5 bases from J, with 10 bases in between. This CDR3 is built from 15 residues. From germline, CDR1 is MRHNA and CDR2 SNTAGT. CDR3 sequence reads: CASSDSVATTGELFF. In DNA, the CDR3 is TGTGCCAGCAGTGACTCAGTAGCGACAACCGGGGAGCTGTTTTTT.

The chain joins TRBV4-2 to TRBJ1-1; D call uncertain. The germline V and J ends were trimmed by 0 bases and 1 base, with 12 bases remaining between them. This CDR3 has 16 amino acids. Germline V gene lookup returns CDR1 LGHNA and CDR2 YNFKEQ. The CDR3 is CASSQDQVSTNTEAFF. CDR3 bases: TGTGCCAGCAGCCAAGATCAAGTGAGCACGAACACTGAAGCTTTCTTT.

This clone was seen more than once but under ten times. The rearrangement links TRBV7-9 to TRBJ1-2, with a possible D match to TRBD1 (6 bases). Germline lookup yields CDR1 SEHNR and CDR2 FQNEAQ (reference sequence). Trimming removed 0 bases from V and 4 bases from J, with 12 bases in between. This CDR3 comprises 15 residues. The CDR3 region is CASSLAVGAAYGYTF. CDR3 DNA sequence: TGTGCCAGCAGCTTAGCGGTGGGGGCCGCCTATGGCTACACCTTC. The variable domain in full, completed from reference TRBV7-9 and TRBJ1-2, reads DTGVSQNPRHKITKRGQNVTFRCDPISEHNRLYWYRQTLGQGPEFLTYFQNEAQLEKSRLLSDRFSAERPKGSFSTLEIQRTEQGDSAMYLCASSLAVGAAYGYTFGSGTRLTVV.

This rearrangement joins TRBV2 to TRBJ2-2; 10 bases line up with TRBD1. Germline CDR1 SNHLY, CDR2 FYNNEI. The ends lost 10 bases at V and 4 bases at J; junction bases unmatched: 9. The CDR3 covers 15 residues. The chain's CDR3 is CANKRDRGVTGELFF. CDR3 DNA: TGTGCCAACAAACGGGACAGGGGTGTCACCGGGGAGCTGTTTTTT. Supplemented by reference TRBV2 and TRBJ2-2, the full variable domain reads EPEVTQTPSHQVTQMGQEVILRCVPISNHLYFYWYRQILGQKVEFLVSFYNNEISEKSEIFDDQFSVERPDGSNFTLKIRSTKLEDSAMYFCANKRDRGVTGELFFGEGSRLTVL.

In the case of this clone: A junction boundary mismatches the germline segment, possibly from a read error. The J gene is TRBJ1-3, the V gene TRBV7-7; a weak D match, TRBD1 (5 bases). This CDR3 comprises 15 residues. From germline, CDR1 is SSHAT and CDR2 FNYEAQ (reference sequence). CDR3 in amino acids: CASSLAEGAGNTIYF. CDR3 in DNA: TGTGCTAGCAGCTTAGCGGAAGGGGCCGGAAACACCATATATTTT. Variable domain in full (rest from reference TRBV7-7 and TRBJ1-3): GAGVSQSPRYKVTKRGQDVTLRCDPISSHATLYWYQQALGQGPEFLTYFNYEAQPDKSGLPSDRFSAERPEGSISTLTIQRTEQRDSAMYRCASSLAEGAGNTIYFGEGSWLTVV.

This chain links TRBV7-8 with TRBJ1-1; D gene unclear. The germline CDR1 and CDR2 sequences are SGHVS and FQNEAQ. The CDR3 has 15 amino acids. The V and J ends lost 4 bases and 3 bases respectively, with 15 bases between them. The CDR3 spells CASSSEGWGDTEAFF. The CDR3 coding sequence is TGTGCCAGCAGCTCGGAAGGTTGGGGAGACACTGAAGCTTTCTTT. The full variable domain, its missing parts supplied by reference TRBV7-8 and TRBJ1-1, is GAGVSQSPRYKVAKRGQDVALRCDPISGHVSLFWYQQALGQGPEFLTYFQNEAQLDKSGLPSDRFFAERPEGSVSTLKIQRTQQEDSAVYLCASSSEGWGDTEAFFGQGTRLTVV.

V gene TRBV19 combines with J gene TRBJ2-3, with D hard to call. This CDR3 is built from 16 residues. Between the trimmed V and J ends, which lost 3 bases and 5 bases, there was a span of 18 bases. Germline-derived CDR1 and CDR2 are LNHDA and SQIVND (reference sequence). Here the CDR3 DNA reads TGTGCCAGTAGTATTGTCGGCGGCTCTCTGGGAGATACGCAGTATTTT. Translating it yields CASSIVGGSLGDTQYF.

This clone has only a few counts. V usage is TRBV10-3 and J usage is TRBJ1-5; D not certain. Trimming removed 4 bases at V and 0 bases at J, with 1 base between. The CDR3 runs 12 residues. Germline V gene lookup returns CDR1 ENHRY and CDR2 SYGVKD. CDR3 DNA: TGTGCCATCAGTGCTAGCAATCAGCCCCAGCATTTT. Encoded protein: CAISASNQPQHF.

The chain combines TRBV19 with TRBJ2-5; a weak D match, TRBD2 (6 bases). Germline lookup yields CDR1 LNHDA and CDR2 SQIVND (reference sequence). CDR3 length: 12 amino acids. Trimming took off 7 bases at V and 4 bases at J, with 10 bases between the two ends. The CDR3 sequence is CASTGGRETQYF. CDR3 nucleotide sequence: TGTGCCAGTACCGGAGGGCGAGAGACCCAGTACTTC.

This clone was counted once. V and J are TRBV30 and TRBJ1-6; D is uncertain. Germline V gene sequence: CDR1 GTSNPN, CDR2 SVGIG (reference sequence). V shed 2 bases and J shed 7 bases, with 6 bases lying between them. CDR3 size: 12 residues. DNA of the CDR3: TGTGCCTGGAGTTTCAAAAATTCACCCCTCCACTTT. Its protein product is CAWSFKNSPLHF. The full variable domain, with the rest looked up from reference TRBV30 and TRBJ1-6, is SQTIHQWPATLVQPVGSPLSLECTVEGTSNPNLYWYRQAAGRGLQLLFYSVGIGQISSEVPQNLSASRPQDRQFILSSKKLLLSDSGFYLCAWSFKNSPLHFGNGTRLTVT.

This chain joins TRBV27 and TRBJ1-1; 7 nucleotides align to TRBD1. Germline V gene lookup returns CDR1 MNHEY and CDR2 SMNVEV (reference sequence). Trimming removed 7 bases from V and 9 bases from J; junction bases left unmatched: 11. This CDR3 contains 13 residues. CDR3 DNA sequence: TGTGCCAGCATCTTATTCCCGGGACAGCAAGCTTTCTTT. Translation gives CASILFPGQQAFF.

As to this clone: This specimen includes other DNA sequences encoding the same CDR3. The J gene is TRBJ1-1, the V gene TRBV5-1, with D possibly being TRBD1 (5 bases). Trimming shortened V by 2 bases and J by 0 bases, and 8 bases separated the two germline ends. Germline values: CDR1 SGHRS, CDR2 YFSETQ. The CDR3 is 14 amino acids. CDR3 bases: TGCGCCAGCAGCTTTGGGACGGTGAACACTGAAGCTTTCTTT. This sequence encodes CASSFGTVNTEAFF.

The chain employs TRBV7-3 and TRBJ2-1; D possibly matches TRBD1 or TRBD2 (5 bases each). The CDR3 totals 14 residues. Germline CDR1 SGHTA, CDR2 FQGTGA. Trimming removed 5 bases from V and 9 bases from J, with 17 bases in between. CDR3 DNA: TGTGCCAGCAGCCCCCCCGGTGTCGGGGCTGAGCAGTTCTTC. This sequence encodes CASSPPGVGAEQFF.

Only a few counts were recorded for this clone. J is TRBJ1-1 and V is TRBV7-9, with 9 bases aligning to TRBD1. The CDR3 has 14 amino acids. Per the germline V gene, CDR1 is SEHNR and CDR2 is FQNEAQ (reference sequence). The V and J ends lost 4 bases and 6 bases, in that order; junction bases with no gene match: 6. Here the CDR3 reads CASSWTGDRSEAFF. The CDR3 bases are TGTGCCAGCAGCTGGACAGGGGACCGGTCTGAAGCTTTCTTT.

The chain employs TRBV7-2 and TRBJ2-7; TRBD1 might be the D (5 bases). The CDR3 has 15 amino acids. CDR1 and CDR2 from the germline V gene are SGHTA and FQGNSA. V lost 0 bases to trimming and J lost 1 base, with 10 bases between them. CDR3 residues: CASSLATTASYEQYF. The CDR3 DNA follows: TGTGCCAGCAGCTTAGCTACGACAGCATCCTACGAGCAGTACTTC.

The chain couples TRBV28 to TRBJ2-2, with D perhaps matching TRBD1 or TRBD2 (6 bases each). The V end was cut by 6 bases, the J end by 0 bases, with 11 bases between. The CDR3 has 15 amino acids. From germline, CDR1 is MDHEN and CDR2 SYDVKM. CDR3 in DNA: TGTGCCAGCAGCCCTAGGGGGGCGAACACCGGGGAGCTGTTTTTT. Its protein is CASSPRGANTGELFF.

This CDR3 is CASSRVAGGGYGYTF. DNA for the CDR3: TGTGCCAGCAGCCGAGTTGCAGGGGGCGGGTATGGCTACACCTTC. V gene TRBV28 combines with J gene TRBJ1-2; 8 nucleotides agree with TRBD1. The ends lost 6 bases at V and 5 bases at J; junction bases unmatched: 11. CDR1 is MDHEN and CDR2 is SYDVKM in the germline V gene. The CDR3 consists of 15 residues.

There are a few counts of this clone. This chain connects TRBV9 to TRBJ2-2; 15 bases map to TRBD2. Germline-derived CDR1 and CDR2 are SGDLS and YYNGEE. The CDR3 totals 15 residues. V lost 3 bases to trimming and J lost 7 bases; unmatched junction nucleotides: 1. CDR3 coding DNA: TGTGCCAGCAGCGGGACTAGCGGGAGGGTCGGGGAGCTGTTTTTT. This encodes CASSGTSGRVGELFF.

This chain joins TRBV6-5 and TRBJ2-7; TRBD2 matches at 11 bases. The CDR3 loop spans 14 amino acids. V shed 3 bases, J shed 3 bases, and the junction held 1 base outside the gene matches. Germline CDR1 is MNHEY and CDR2 is SVGAGI. The CDR3 region has the DNA TGTGCCAGCAGTTATCTAGCGGGGGGCTACGAGCAGTACTTC. Residues: CASSYLAGGYEQYF.

The chain links TRBV7-9 to TRBJ2-2; possibly TRBD2 for D (6 bases). The CDR3 has 15 amino acids. Germline CDR1 and CDR2: SEHNR and FQNEAQ (reference sequence). V was cut by 3 bases and J by 5 bases, with 13 bases left in between. The CDR3, as DNA: TGTGCCAGCAGCTTGGGAGGAATTGGGACCGGGGAGCTGTTTTTT. Encoded protein: CASSLGGIGTGELFF.

This rearrangement joins TRBV7-7 to TRBJ2-3, with D perhaps matching TRBD1 (5 bases). From germline, CDR1 is SSHAT and CDR2 FNYEAQ (reference sequence). CDR3 size: 15 residues. V lost 2 bases and J 1 base, leaving 10 bases between the germline ends. The CDR3 here is CASSLQGLGTDTQYF. CDR3 bases: TGTGCCAGCAGCTTACAGGGATTAGGCACAGATACGCAGTATTTT.

J is TRBJ1-1 and V is TRBV7-9; D gene ambiguous. V was trimmed by 6 bases and J by 5 bases, leaving 13 bases between them. From germline, CDR1 is SEHNR and CDR2 FQNEAQ (reference sequence). The CDR3 runs to 13 residues. The CDR3 sequence is CASSQQSNTEAFF. The CDR3 nucleotides are TGTGCCAGCAGTCAACAGAGTAATACTGAAGCTTTCTTT.

The J gene is TRBJ1-6, the V gene TRBV28; D is uncertain. This CDR3 comprises 15 residues. CDR1 is MDHEN, CDR2 SYDVKM, per germline. The chain's CDR3 is CAAATASSYNSPLHF. The DNA for the CDR3 is TGTGCTGCCGCGACGGCGAGCTCCTATAATTCACCCCTCCACTTT.

The rearrangement links TRBV19 to TRBJ1-5; weak D call: TRBD1 (6 bases). With 5 bases removed from V and 4 bases from J, the gap between germline ends came to 12 bases. Germline V CDR1 and CDR2: LNHDA, SQIVND (reference sequence). CDR3 length: 14 amino acids. CDR3 in DNA: TGTGCCAGTAGTGTTCGTACAGGGAATCAGCCCCAGCATTTT. This gives the protein CASSVRTGNQPQHF. Full variable domain (missing parts from reference TRBV19 and TRBJ1-5): DGGITQSPKYLFRKEGQNVTLSCEQNLNHDAMYWYRQDPGQGLRLIYYSQIVNDFQKGDIAEGYSVSREKKESFPLTVTSAQKNPTAFYLCASSVRTGNQPQHFGDGTRLSIL.

The chain recombines TRBV9 with TRBJ2-1; D is unclear. Trimming cost V 0 bases and J 5 bases, with 3 bases left between them. The CDR3 loop spans 12 amino acids. Looked up from germline, CDR1 is SGDLS and CDR2 is YYNGEE. CDR3 DNA sequence: TGTGCCAGCAGCGTAGAGGACAATGAGCAGTTCTTC. This gives the protein CASSVEDNEQFF.